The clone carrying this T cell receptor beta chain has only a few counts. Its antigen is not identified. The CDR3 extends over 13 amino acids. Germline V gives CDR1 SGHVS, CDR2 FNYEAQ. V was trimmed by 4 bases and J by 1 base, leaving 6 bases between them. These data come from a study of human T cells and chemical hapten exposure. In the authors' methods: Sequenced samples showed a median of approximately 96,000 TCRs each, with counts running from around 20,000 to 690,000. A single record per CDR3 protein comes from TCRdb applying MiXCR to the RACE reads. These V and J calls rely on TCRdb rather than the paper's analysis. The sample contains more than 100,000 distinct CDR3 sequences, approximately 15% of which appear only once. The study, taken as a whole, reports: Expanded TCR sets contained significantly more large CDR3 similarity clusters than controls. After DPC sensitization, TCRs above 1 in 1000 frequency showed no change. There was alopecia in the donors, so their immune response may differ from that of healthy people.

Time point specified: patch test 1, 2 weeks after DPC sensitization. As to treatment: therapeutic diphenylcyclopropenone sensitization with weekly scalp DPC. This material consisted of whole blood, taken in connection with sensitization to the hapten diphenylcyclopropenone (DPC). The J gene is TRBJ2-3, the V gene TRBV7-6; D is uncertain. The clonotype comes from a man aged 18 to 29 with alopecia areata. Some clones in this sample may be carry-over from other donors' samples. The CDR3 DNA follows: TGTGCCAGCAGCTCCTTCCGCACAGATACGCAGTATTTT. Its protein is CASSSFRTDTQYF.